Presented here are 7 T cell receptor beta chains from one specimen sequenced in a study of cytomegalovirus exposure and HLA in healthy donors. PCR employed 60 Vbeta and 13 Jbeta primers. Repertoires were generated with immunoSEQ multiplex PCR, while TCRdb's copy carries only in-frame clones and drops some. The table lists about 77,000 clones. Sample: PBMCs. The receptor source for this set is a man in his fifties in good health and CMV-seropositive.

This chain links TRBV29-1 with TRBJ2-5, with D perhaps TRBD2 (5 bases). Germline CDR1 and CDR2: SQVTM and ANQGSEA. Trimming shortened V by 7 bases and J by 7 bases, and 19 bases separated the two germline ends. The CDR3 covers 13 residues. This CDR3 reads CSGLARKEGTQYF. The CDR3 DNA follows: TGCAGCGGCCTGGCGCGGAAAGAGGGGACCCAGTACTTC.

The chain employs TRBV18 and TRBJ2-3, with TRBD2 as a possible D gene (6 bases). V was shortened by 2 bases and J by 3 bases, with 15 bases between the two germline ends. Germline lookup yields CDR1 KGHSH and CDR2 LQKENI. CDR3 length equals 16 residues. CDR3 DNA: TGTGCCAGCTCACCAGGCGGGATCGGCGGAACAGATACGCAGTATTTT. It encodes CASSPGGIGGTDTQYF.

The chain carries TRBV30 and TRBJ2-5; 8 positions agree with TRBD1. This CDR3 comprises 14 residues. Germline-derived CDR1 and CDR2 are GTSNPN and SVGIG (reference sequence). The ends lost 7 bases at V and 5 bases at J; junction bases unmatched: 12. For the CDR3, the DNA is TGTGCCTCCACAATCGCAGGGGGCCCCGAGACCCAGTACTTC. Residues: CASTIAGGPETQYF.

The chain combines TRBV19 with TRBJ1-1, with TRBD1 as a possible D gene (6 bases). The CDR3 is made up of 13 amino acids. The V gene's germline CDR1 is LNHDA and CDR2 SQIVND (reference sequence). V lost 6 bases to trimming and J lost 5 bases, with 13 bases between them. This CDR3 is CASSTGFETEAFF. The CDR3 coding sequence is TGTGCCAGTAGCACAGGGTTCGAAACTGAAGCTTTCTTT.

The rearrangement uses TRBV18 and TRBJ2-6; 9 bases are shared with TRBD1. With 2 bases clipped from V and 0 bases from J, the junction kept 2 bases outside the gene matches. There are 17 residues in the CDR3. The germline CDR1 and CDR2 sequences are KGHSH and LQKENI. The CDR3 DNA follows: TGTGCCAGCTCACCAGGGACAGGGAGCTCTGGGGCCAACGTCCTGACTTTC. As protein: CASSPGTGSSGANVLTF.

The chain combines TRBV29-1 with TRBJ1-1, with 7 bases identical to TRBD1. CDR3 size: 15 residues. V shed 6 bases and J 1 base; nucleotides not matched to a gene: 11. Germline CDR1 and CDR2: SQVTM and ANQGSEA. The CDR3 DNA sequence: TGCAGCGTGACCCCGACAGGGTTGGGGAACACTGAAGCTTTCTTT. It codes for CSVTPTGLGNTEAFF.

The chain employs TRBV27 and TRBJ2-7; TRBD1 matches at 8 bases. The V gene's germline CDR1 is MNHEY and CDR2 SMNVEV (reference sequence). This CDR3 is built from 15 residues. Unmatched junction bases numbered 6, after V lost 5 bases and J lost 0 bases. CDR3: CASSSRTGYSYEQYF. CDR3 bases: TGTGCCAGCAGTAGTAGGACAGGGTACTCCTACGAGCAGTACTTC.